What follows are 30 T cell receptor beta chains derived from one specimen sequenced in a study of blood T cell repertoires in COVID-19. Sequenced by immunoSEQ multiplex PCR; TCRdb stores in-frame clones only, minus some. The sample contains approximately 260,000 clones, 90% of which appear only once. The material sequenced was peripheral blood. The receptors were sampled from a woman aged 55-69 years with COVID-19, enrolled during active disease.

The chain carries TRBV5-5 and TRBJ2-2; TRBD2 might be the D (5 bases). This CDR3 is 17 amino acids long. The germline gives CDR1 SGHKS, CDR2 YYEKEE (reference sequence). The V end lost 0 bases, the J end lost 5 bases, and 17 bases lay between the germline ends. CDR3 coding DNA: TGTGCCAGCAGCTTGGGTGGATTAGGGCGAGGGACCGGGGAGCTGTTTTTT. Protein: CASSLGGLGRGTGELFF.

The table lists this clone with a few counts. The chain employs TRBV19 and TRBJ1-6, with 9 bases that match TRBD1. V dropped 5 bases and J dropped 5; count of bases not matched to a gene: 4. The CDR3 is made up of 15 amino acids. Germline CDR1 reads LNHDA; CDR2 reads SQIVND (reference sequence). DNA for the CDR3: TGTGCCAGTAGTTTTGGGACAGGGCATAATTCACCCCTCCACTTT. It specifies CASSFGTGHNSPLHF.

The chain carries TRBV7-2 and TRBJ1-4, with D tentatively TRBD1 (6 bases). Germline-derived CDR1 and CDR2 are SGHTA and FQGNSA. Trimming stripped 1 base from V and 7 bases from J, with 22 bases between. This CDR3 region has 18 residues. DNA for the CDR3: TGTGCCAGCAGCTTAGTGCCGAGGGTTCCACAGGGAATTGAAAAACTGTTTTTT. Its protein product is CASSLVPRVPQGIEKLFF.

The chain links TRBV6-5 to TRBJ1-5; tentative D call: TRBD1 (5 bases). This CDR3 has 13 amino acids. Per germline, CDR1 MNHEY and CDR2 SVGAGI. V was cut by 7 bases and J by 3 bases, with 10 bases left in between. The CDR3 loop reads CASTRTPNQPQHF. The CDR3 bases are TGTGCCAGCACTAGGACACCCAATCAGCCCCAGCATTTT.

The chain has TRBV10-3 and TRBJ1-1, with D unclear. The germline V and J ends were trimmed by 8 bases and 4 bases, with 14 bases remaining between them. Germline CDR1 ENHRY, CDR2 SYGVKD. The CDR3 extends over 13 amino acids. The CDR3 loop reads CAISQYGGTEAFF. CDR3 bases: TGTGCCATCTCTCAATACGGTGGCACTGAAGCTTTCTTT.

The CDR3 sequence is CASSHRAQSGNTIYF. The CDR3 DNA reads as TGTGCCAGCAGCCACAGGGCACAATCTGGAAACACCATATATTTT. The J gene is TRBJ1-3, the V gene TRBV3-1 (or the pseudogene TRBV3-2), with D perhaps matching TRBD1 (5 bases). The germline V and J ends were trimmed by 3 bases and 1 base, with 10 bases remaining between them. Germline V lookup: CDR1 LGHDT, CDR2 YNNKEL (reference sequence). The CDR3 contains 15 residues.

V is TRBV5-1 and J is TRBJ2-3; 8 nucleotides match TRBD1. V was pared by 4 bases and J by 2 bases, with 6 bases of the junction left unmatched. The CDR3 sequence is 15 residues long. CDR1 is SGHRS and CDR2 is YFSETQ in the germline V gene. CDR3: CASSPGTGSTDTQYF. The CDR3 coding sequence is TGCGCCAGCAGCCCCGGGACAGGCTCCACAGATACGCAGTATTTT. Combining the CDR3 with reference TRBV5-1 and TRBJ2-3 gives the whole variable domain KAGVTQTPRYLIKTRGQQVTLSCSPISGHRSVSWYQQTPGQGLQFLFEYFSETQRNKGNFPGRFSGRQFSNSRSEMNVSTLELGDSALYLCASSPGTGSTDTQYFGPGTRLTVL.

The chain uses TRBV5-4 and TRBJ2-1; 9 positions agree with TRBD2. In germline, CDR1 is SGHNT, CDR2 YYREEE (reference sequence). J gave up 4 bases and V 0 bases, and 8 bases lay outside the gene matches. The CDR3 has 17 amino acids. CDR3 nucleotide sequence: TGTGCCAGCAGCTTGGAGGGCGGGGGGGCCAAATACAATGAGCAGTTCTTC. It specifies CASSLEGGGAKYNEQFF.

The V call is TRBV5-5, the J call TRBJ1-5; no clear D. V lost 4 bases and J lost 0, with 8 bases in between. Germline CDR1 SGHKS, CDR2 YYEKEE (reference sequence). The CDR3 runs to 14 residues. The DNA for the CDR3 is TGTGCCAGCAGCCTGGCCTATAGCAATCAGCCCCAGCATTTT. It encodes CASSLAYSNQPQHF. The variable domain in full, with the rest retrieved from reference TRBV5-5 and TRBJ1-5, is DAGVTQSPTHLIKTRGQQVTLRCSPISGHKSVSWYQQVLGQGPQFIFQYYEKEERGRGNFPDRFSARQFPNYSSELNVNALLLGDSALYLCASSLAYSNQPQHFGDGTRLSIL.

The chain is built from TRBV5-4 and TRBJ2-1; 9 nucleotides line up with TRBD2. This CDR3 spans 13 amino acids. V shed 4 bases and J 8 bases; nucleotides not matched to a gene: 4. Germline loops: CDR1 SGHNT, CDR2 YYREEE (reference sequence). CDR3 loop: CASSRGLADEQFF. The CDR3 DNA is TGTGCCAGCAGCCGGGGACTAGCCGATGAGCAGTTCTTC.

The V gene is TRBV29-1, the J gene TRBJ1-1; unclear D gene. Germline V gives CDR1 SQVTM, CDR2 ANQGSEA. The V and J ends lost 7 bases and 0 bases respectively, with 9 bases between them. This CDR3 region has 12 residues. The CDR3 region is CSADLVNTEAFF. The CDR3 DNA reads TGCAGCGCCGACTTGGTGAACACTGAAGCTTTCTTT.

The chain is built from TRBV19 and TRBJ1-2; 8 bases line up with TRBD1. V was pared by 5 bases and J by 2 bases, with 4 bases of the junction left unmatched. CDR1 and CDR2 from the germline V gene are LNHDA and SQIVND (reference sequence). CDR3 size: 14 residues. CDR3 amino acids: CASSRDRPNYGYTF. CDR3 DNA: TGTGCCAGTAGTCGGGACAGGCCAAACTATGGCTACACCTTC.

J is TRBJ1-2 and V is TRBV6-5; D gene unclear. With 7 bases removed from V and 3 bases from J, the gap between germline ends came to 12 bases. Germline CDR1 MNHEY, CDR2 SVGAGI. CDR3 size: 13 residues. The CDR3 DNA sequence: TGTGCCAGCATTGGCGGAGGAGACTATGGCTACACCTTC. It encodes CASIGGGDYGYTF.

The chain recombines TRBV11-2 with TRBJ2-2, with 12 bases fitting TRBD2. This CDR3 has 16 amino acids. After removal of 5 bases from V and 3 bases from J, the junction contained 4 bases not matched to a gene. CDR1 and CDR2 (germline): SGHAT, FQNNGV. The CDR3 DNA is TGTGCCAGCAGCCTACTAGCGGGGGGACACACCGGGGAGCTGTTTTTT. It is translated as CASSLLAGGHTGELFF.

CDR3 bases: TGTGCCAGCAGTCTACTCGCAACTAATGAAAAACTGTTTTTT. Translated, it gives CASSLLATNEKLFF. The genes are TRBV7-8 and TRBJ1-4; D is undetermined. Trimming took off 6 bases at V and 0 bases at J, with 8 bases between the two ends. Germline CDR1 and CDR2: SGHVS and FQNEAQ. The CDR3 length is 14 residues.

The chain couples TRBV4-2 to TRBJ1-6, with D perhaps TRBD1 (5 bases). Germline V gives CDR1 LGHNA, CDR2 YNFKEQ. The CDR3 sequence is 16 residues long. Trimming left V 3 bases short and J 0 bases short, with 9 bases between. CDR3 loop: CASSQGGYSYNSPLHF. In DNA, the CDR3 is TGTGCCAGCAGCCAGGGGGGATACTCCTATAATTCACCCCTCCACTTT.

The CDR3 loop is CASSSGGSVTEAFF. The CDR3 DNA sequence: TGTGCCAGTTCCTCTGGGGGGAGTGTCACTGAAGCTTTCTTT. This sequence joins TRBV19 and TRBJ1-1, with D perhaps TRBD1 (5 bases). The CDR3 is 14 amino acids. The V gene's germline CDR1 is LNHDA and CDR2 SQIVND (reference sequence). Trimming removed 8 bases at V and 4 bases at J, with 17 bases between.

CDR3 residues: CASSRPPPRGLETQYF. CDR3 coding DNA: TGTGCCAGCAGCCGTCCCCCCCCCAGGGGGTTAGAGACCCAGTACTTC. The chain carries TRBV5-5 and TRBJ2-5; 7 bases fit TRBD1. The germline V gene encodes CDR1 SGHKS and CDR2 YYEKEE (reference sequence). The CDR3 covers 16 residues. The trim removed 4 bases at V and 4 bases at J, leaving 13 bases unmatched.

The chain uses TRBV12-5 and TRBJ1-5, with 10 bases identical to TRBD1. The CDR3 is 19 residues long. Germline V gene sequence: CDR1 LGHNT, CDR2 FRNRAP. The V and J ends lost 5 bases and 2 bases, in that order; junction bases with no gene match: 15. CDR3 nucleotide sequence: TGTGCTAGTGGTCCCGCCCGGACAGGGGGATTCCGAGGCAATCAGCCCCAGCATTTT. The encoded protein is CASGPARTGGFRGNQPQHF.

The V gene is TRBV6-6, the J gene TRBJ2-1; D perhaps matches TRBD2 (7 bases). The CDR3 extends over 16 amino acids. The ends were cut back, 0 bases at V and 5 bases at J, with 14 bases in the middle. The germline CDR1 and CDR2 sequences are MNHNY and SVGAGI (reference sequence). The CDR3 loop reads CASSYSQGGVNNEQFF. The CDR3 coding sequence is TGTGCCAGCAGTTACTCGCAAGGGGGGGTTAACAATGAGCAGTTCTTC.

The rearrangement uses TRBV7-3 and TRBJ1-1; 9 nucleotides match TRBD1. This CDR3 contains 15 residues. Germline V gene sequence: CDR1 SGHTA, CDR2 FQGTGA. J gave up 6 bases and V 5 bases, and 10 bases lay outside the gene matches. The CDR3 spells CASSPSGTGLSEAFF. CDR3 nucleotides: TGTGCCAGCAGCCCTTCCGGGACAGGGCTCTCTGAAGCTTTCTTT. The full variable domain, in which reference TRBV7-3 and TRBJ1-1 provide the parts outside the CDR3, is GAGVSQTPSNKVTEKGKYVELRCDPISGHTALYWYRQSLGQGPEFLIYFQGTGAADDSGLPNDRFFAVRPEGSVSTLKIQRTERGDSAVYLCASSPSGTGLSEAFFGQGTRLTVV.

The V call is TRBV19, the J call TRBJ1-4; 9 nucleotides agree with TRBD1. After removal of 5 bases from V and 7 bases from J, the junction contained 8 bases not matched to a gene. There are 15 residues in the CDR3. CDR1 is LNHDA, CDR2 SQIVND, per germline (reference sequence). CDR3 nucleotides: TGTGCCAGTAGTCCCCGGACAGGGGTCGGTGAAAAACTGTTTTTT. This gives the protein CASSPRTGVGEKLFF.

The J gene is TRBJ2-7, the V gene TRBV19; 8 bases map to TRBD2. The length of the CDR3 is 13 residues. Germline V gene lookup returns CDR1 LNHDA and CDR2 SQIVND (reference sequence). The V segment lost 5 bases and the J segment 9 bases; nucleotides outside the gene matches: 9. CDR3 in DNA: TGTGCCAGTAGTGAAGGGGCGGGGGGTGCGCAGTACTTC. Encoded protein: CASSEGAGGAQYF.

This chain connects TRBV12-3 or TRBV12-4 to TRBJ1-1, with D possibly matching TRBD1 (6 bases). CDR3 length: 13 amino acids. With 7 bases removed from V and 4 bases from J, the gap between germline ends came to 13 bases. In DNA form, the CDR3 reads TGTGCCAGCATGGGACATTGGAGCACTGAAGCTTTCTTT. Protein sequence: CASMGHWSTEAFF.

This sequence joins TRBV19 and TRBJ1-2; TRBD1 might be the D (5 bases). The germline gives CDR1 LNHDA, CDR2 SQIVND (reference sequence). Trimming took 1 base from V and 10 from J, leaving 13 bases between them. CDR3 length equals 13 residues. CDR3: CASSIGRDGYYTF. The CDR3 DNA reads as TGTGCCAGTAGTATAGGGAGGGACGGATACTACACCTTC.

Points on this clone: At one end, the junction sequence differs from germline, possibly due to a read error. The gene calls are TRBV4-2 and TRBJ2-3, with a tentative D call TRBD2 (6 bases). The germline gives CDR1 LGHNA, CDR2 YNFKEQ. The CDR3 runs 16 residues. The DNA for the CDR3 is TGTGCCAGCAGCCAAGAACCCGGGGGTGGCACCGATACGCAGTATTTT. Its translation is CASSQEPGGGTDTQYF.

CDR3 residues: CASSQVRDRGPRSNYGYTF. In nucleotides, the CDR3 is TGTGCCAGCAGCCAAGTCCGGGACAGGGGGCCAAGGTCTAACTATGGCTACACCTTC. J is TRBJ1-2 and V is TRBV14, with 12 bases fitting TRBD1. The germline gives CDR1 SGHDN, CDR2 FVKESK. This CDR3 is built from 19 residues. Unmatched junction bases numbered 9, after V lost 1 base and J lost 0 bases.

The V gene is TRBV7-6, the J gene TRBJ2-3; TRBD2 aligns across 11 bases. There are 19 residues in the CDR3. Trimming at V came to 5 bases and at J to 0 bases, leaving 13 bases not matched to a gene. Looked up from germline, CDR1 is SGHVS and CDR2 is FNYEAQ. The CDR3 coding sequence is TGTGCCAGCAGCGGAAAGATAGCGGGGGGGATTTTTAGCACAGATACGCAGTATTTT. This sequence encodes CASSGKIAGGIFSTDTQYF. The variable domain in full, completed from reference TRBV7-6 and TRBJ2-3, reads GAGVSQSPRYKVTKRGQDVALRCDPISGHVSLYWYRQALGQGPEFLTYFNYEAQQDKSGLPNDRFSAERPEGSISTLTIQRTEQRDSAMYRCASSGKIAGGIFSTDTQYFGPGTRLTVL.

This chain connects TRBV18 to TRBJ1-6; the D is unclear. V lost 5 bases, J lost 7 bases, and 12 bases lay in between. The CDR3 is 14 amino acids. Germline-derived CDR1 and CDR2 are KGHSH and LQKENI. CDR3 DNA: TGTGCCAGCTCATTAAGGGAGTTGAATTCACCCCTCCACTTT. Encoded protein: CASSLRELNSPLHF.

CDR3 amino acids: CASSFNALIQETQYF. The CDR3 region has the DNA TGTGCCAGCAGCTTTAATGCCCTAATCCAAGAGACCCAGTACTTC. This chain uses TRBV7-2 with TRBJ2-5; no clear D. Germline V gene lookup returns CDR1 SGHTA and CDR2 FQGNSA. V was trimmed by 3 bases and J by 1 base, leaving 12 bases between them. The CDR3 is 15 residues long.